This TCR beta chain was observed in a study of blood T cells in healthy people across ages (dated by TCRdb to between 2014 and 2016). In the study overall: In model experiments, roughly one uniquely barcoded TCR beta cDNA molecule per two T cells was captured by template switching. The donors were divided into four age groups: young (average approximately 16 years), middle-aged (around 41), aged (roughly 60) and long-lived (about 79). Age-related changes in TCR beta repertoire diversity were measured in the study by deep sequencing normalized with unique cDNA molecular identifiers. For two donors (one aged 18 to 29 and one aged 80 or older), the study analyzed two additional independent replicas of 1 million unique cDNA reads from the same blood draw.

Including cysteine and phenylalanine, the CDR3 has 13 amino acids. CDR3 DNA is the only sequence kept; it has 39 bases, read in frame from the first base. General study outcomes and caveats: Observed TCR beta diversity correlated strongly with the percentage of naive T cells measured by flow cytometry. Compared with the aged group, the long-lived group had more naive CD4+ T cells, fewer expanded clones and increased TCR diversity, suggesting age selection. Total diversity estimates from one million sequenced T cells were considered lower bounds and underestimates. Since profiling was done on bulk unsorted PBMCs, naive and antigen-experienced compartments could not be conclusively compared. Observed TCR beta diversity per million T cells fell roughly linearly with age, and a significant reduction was already apparent by age around 40. Donor CMV infection status was unknown, potentially confounding age-related changes in expanded clonotypes.

Turning to this clonotype: Its antigen is still unknown. There are no base qualities to consult, and no much larger clone falls within one base.

Systemically healthy Caucasian individuals from Russia, 39 in total and aged about 6 to 90 years, were included as donors. Each donor gave approximately 10 milliliters of peripheral blood, collected into EDTA-treated Vacutainer tubes. Ficoll-Paque density-gradient centrifugation was used to isolate PBMCs, with at least 7 million per sample. Total RNA, at least 6 micrograms per sample, was extracted from PBMCs with Trizol reagent. Naive CD45RAhigh/CD27high T cell percentages were measured by flow cytometry on a PBMC aliquot from every donor. Libraries were made using 5' RACE. Sequencer: Illumina HiSeq 2500. A second PCR of about 6 to 11 cycles was performed with a sample-barcoded 5' primer and a J-beta primer mix. Each TCR beta cDNA molecule received a unique molecular identifier from a template-switch 5' adaptor carrying 12 random nucleotides. Each sample yielded at least 3 million CDR3-containing paired-end reads. All of the RNA was converted into first-strand cDNA using the Mint cDNA synthesis kit, with a TRBC-specific oligonucleotide serving as the primer. After uracil-DNA glycosylase treatment, a first 18-cycle PCR used universal primers M1SS and BC2_uni_R on all cDNA. Processing in the source paper ran as follows. Normalization of each sample was performed by random selection of 1 million high-quality reads, each carrying a distinct molecular identifier. Instead of being binned into consensus sequences, reads with shared molecular identifiers were discarded. CDR3 identification, clonotype clustering and error correction used MiTCR with a Q25 quality threshold and the strictest error-elimination algorithm. A nonparametric unseen species model with Euler transformation was used to estimate lower-bound total TCR beta diversity. TCRdb reprocessing: public reads trimmed at Q25 with fastp, clones called with MiXCR, in-frame beta chains kept. Every distinct CDR3 protein forms one entry, paired with its most common genes and DNA. Clone size and V and J calls follow TCRdb, not the original study. Recorded for this sample are over 500,000 distinct CDR3 sequences; around 27% of them occurred a single time. Together, the top ten hold about 3.3% of the sample.

The data were also submitted as part of a second study, on T cells of mothers and their children. From the second report: The donors were nine systemically healthy Caucasian individuals, made up of three mothers and their six children. cDNA synthesis consumed the entire amount of extracted RNA, loaded at about 1.5 ug RNA in each 15 ul reaction. In the second PCR, sample barcodes and 2-4 random nucleotides were introduced via the M1S primer. Over 10 million TCR beta CDR3 reads came from each mother, compared with approximately 3 million reads from each child. TCR recombination output is similarly shaped by thymic selection in related and unrelated pairs, with a minor effect exerted by inherited differences. Normalized repertoire overlap in related mother-child pairs was always slightly higher than in unrelated mother-child pairs, but the difference was never significant. Persistent microchimeric T cell clones were not detected, at a sensitivity of 85 to 100 clones per million clonotypes. To look for features that set related mother-child pairs apart from unrelated individuals, the researchers ran deep NGS to compare the TCR beta repertoires of mothers and children. On average, the children were about 10 +/- 4 years old, while the mothers were about 40 +/- 4 years old. After adapter ligation with NEBNext reagents, the libraries were sequenced on Illumina HiSeq 2000 with 100+100 nt paired-end reads. To prevent cross-contamination, the mother and child libraries were prepared a month apart and were sequenced in separate runs. Between 500,000 and 2,000,000 distinct TCR beta clonotypes were identified per donor. Naive TCR beta clonotypes were estimated from low-frequency clonotypes matched to each donor's FACS-determined naive share, without sorting.

The receptor was derived from a boy aged 2 to 9 in good health. The chain is encoded by TRBV12-3 or TRBV12-4 joined to TRBJ2-5; a confident D gene designation cannot be given. The J call may be incorrect, as the DNA end agrees better with TRBJ2-7. Material for sequencing was blood. The CDR3 region reads CASSSSVGFEQYF. In nucleotide form, the sequence is TGTGCCAGCAGTTCATCGGTGGGGTTCGAGCAGTACTTC.